The T cell receptor (beta chain) described here comes from a study of beta chain features in type 1 diabetes. V lost 2 bases and J lost 0, with 13 bases in between. There are 16 residues in the CDR3. Germline lookup yields CDR1 MDHEN and CDR2 SYDVKM. A few counts support this clone. Antigen: not known. Overall study findings and caveats: TCRB repertoires of naive, central memory and Treg cells appeared more similar among patients than among healthy donors. Within each of all four CD4+ subsets, Type 1 diabetes patients had TCRB CDR3s that were moderately but significantly shorter.

Of the isolated RNA, all was reverse transcribed, and so the sequenced material was expressed TCRB transcripts. Some clones are missing from TCRdb's copy, which holds only in-frame ones; the method was immunoSEQ multiplex PCR. Here the sample spans roughly 700,000 clones, around an eighth being singletons. Blood was drawn once from each donor into heparinised tubes. The draws averaged about 120 mL. V and J are TRBV28 and TRBJ1-2; D remains unclear. Sequencing input: naive CD4+ T cells from blood. The sequence derives from a man between 18 and 35 years old with type 1 diabetes. The DNA of the CDR3 is TGTGCCAGCAGTTTAGTTCCTGGGCAGGCTAACTATGGCTACACCTTC. Protein: CASSLVPGQANYGYTF.